A selection of T cell receptor beta chains follows, all from one sample in a study of T-cell memory formation after mild COVID-19. TCRdb reprocessed the 5' RACE reads with MiXCR, giving one entry per CDR3 protein. Here the sample spans roughly 250,000 distinct CDR3 sequences, around 15% being singletons. Source material: PBMCs or a T cell subset sorted from them (not recorded which). Receptor source: a man aged 18-30 years who had mild COVID-19 (a few samples of this study predate the infection). Cell type and time point are not known. The CDR3 runs from the conserved cysteine through the conserved F or W. D genes are given only for firm matches. Rows may omit the clone size; those that give it use once, few, many or a size class.

D gene	V gene	clone size	J gene	CDR3 protein	CDR3 DNA
TRBD1	TRBV6-5	NA	TRBJ1-2	CASSYSFRGGYGYTF	TGTGCCAGCAGTTACTCGTTCAGGGGGGGCTACGGCTACACCTTC
NA	TRBV13	few	TRBJ2-1	CASSLWGASSNEQFF	TGTGCCAGCAGCTTATGGGGAGCATCGAGCAATGAGCAGTTCTTC
NA	TRBV6-1	few	TRBJ2-3	CASSGGLDTQYF	TGTGCCAGCAGTGGGGGGTTAGATACGCAGTATTTT
TRBD1	TRBV7-9	few	TRBJ1-4	CASSPLTGLNEKLFF	TGTGCCAGCAGCCCCCTGACAGGGCTTAATGAAAAACTGTTTTTT
NA	TRBV10-3	NA	TRBJ2-1	CATGSRDEQFF	TGTGCCACTGGCTCCCGAGATGAGCAGTTCTTC
TRBD1	TRBV12-3/TRBV12-4	NA	TRBJ1-1	CASSTPDREGPEAFF	TGTGCCAGCAGTACCCCGGACAGGGAGGGCCCCGAAGCTTTCTTT
NA	TRBV20-1	NA	TRBJ1-3	CSARAPIGASFTGNTIYF	TGCAGTGCTAGGGCCCCTATTGGGGCCTCATTTACTGGAAACACCATATATTTT
NA	TRBV4-3	NA	TRBJ1-5	CASSQDTEDQPQHF	TGCGCCAGCAGCCAAGATACAGAGGATCAGCCCCAGCATTTT
NA	TRBV27	many	TRBJ2-3	CASSLTGTDTQYF	TGTGCCAGCAGTTTAACTGGCACAGATACGCAGTATTTT
TRBD1	TRBV23-1	NA	TRBJ2-5	CASKEPGQARETQYF	TGCGCCAGCAAAGAACCCGGACAGGCGAGGGAGACCCAGTACTTC
NA	TRBV4-3	few	TRBJ2-2	CASSQDERWGELFF	TGCGCCAGCAGCCAAGATGAGCGGTGGGGGGAGCTGTTTTTT
NA	TRBV10-3	few	TRBJ2-3	CAISEPGLKSTDTQYF	TGTGCCATCAGTGAGCCCGGACTGAAAAGCACAGATACGCAGTATTTT
NA	TRBV7-9	NA	TRBJ2-7	CASSTPGPRSYEQYF	TGTGCCAGCAGCACCCCCGGGCCGAGATCCTACGAGCAGTACTTC
NA	TRBV20-1	NA	TRBJ2-3	CSARGGGYTQYF	TGCAGTGCTAGGGGGGGCGGATATACGCAGTATTTT
NA	TRBV7-6	few	TRBJ2-7	CASSPESTGYEQYF	TGTGCCAGCAGCCCGGAGTCGACAGGATACGAGCAGTACTTC
TRBD2	TRBV5-8	NA	TRBJ2-1	CASSPPWTSGEQFF	TGTGCCAGCAGCCCCCCCTGGACTAGCGGCGAGCAGTTCTTC
NA	TRBV11-2	NA	TRBJ2-1	CASSSASAYNEQFF	TGTGCCAGCAGCTCGGCTAGCGCCTACAATGAGCAGTTCTTC
NA	TRBV6-6	few	TRBJ1-1	CASSGEAFF	TGTGCCAGTTCGGGAGAAGCTTTCTTT
NA	TRBV6-6	NA	TRBJ2-7	CASSRSQEQYF	TGTGCCAGCAGTAGGTCCCAGGAGCAGTACTTC
TRBD1	TRBV12-3/TRBV12-4	few	TRBJ1-2	CASLTGRGYTF	TGTGCCAGCCTGACAGGGCGCGGCTACACCTTC
NA	TRBV18	few	TRBJ2-1	CASSAGHYNEQFF	TGTGCCAGCTCAGCTGGGCACTACAATGAGCAGTTCTTC
NA	TRBV20-1	many	TRBJ2-3	CSASGTPGPDTQYF	TGCAGTGCTAGTGGGACCCCCGGCCCAGATACGCAGTATTTT
NA	TRBV12-3/TRBV12-4	few	TRBJ1-1	CASSLGDTEAFF	TGTGCCAGCAGTTTGGGGGACACTGAAGCTTTCTTT
NA	TRBV7-2	few	TRBJ1-6	CASSLAPMGGVSSPLHF	TGTGCCAGCAGCTTAGCGCCGATGGGGGGGGTGAGTTCACCCCTCCACTTT
TRBD2	TRBV3-1	NA	TRBJ2-1	CASSQDLRRGGLYNEQFF	TGTGCCAGCAGCCAAGATCTTAGGCGGGGGGGCCTCTACAATGAGCAGTTCTTC
TRBD2	TRBV20-1	few	TRBJ2-7	CSASGGGSSYEQYF	TGCAGTGCTAGTGGCGGGGGATCATCCTACGAGCAGTACTTC
TRBD2	TRBV5-1	NA	TRBJ2-7	CASSSWTSGGSEQYF	TGCGCCAGCAGCTCCTGGACTAGCGGGGGCAGCGAGCAGTACTTC
NA	TRBV12-3/TRBV12-4	NA	TRBJ1-4	CASSSPGQLGEKLFF	TGTGCCAGCAGTTCACCCGGACAGCTGGGGGAAAAACTGTTTTTT
TRBD2	TRBV6-6	NA	TRBJ2-5	CATDGRGSIETQYF	TGTGCCACCGACGGGCGGGGGAGCATAGAGACCCAGTACTTC
TRBD2	TRBV5-4	few	TRBJ2-1	CASSPVAGGNEQFF	TGTGCCAGCAGCCCTGTAGCGGGGGGCAATGAGCAGTTCTTC
TRBD1	TRBV12-3/TRBV12-4	NA	TRBJ1-2	CASSTDRVRGYTF	TGTGCCAGCAGTACCGACAGGGTGCGTGGCTACACCTTC
NA	TRBV5-1	NA	TRBJ2-5	CASSWNPGAKETQYF	TGCGCCAGCAGCTGGAACCCGGGGGCTAAAGAGACCCAGTACTTC
TRBD1	TRBV7-2	NA	TRBJ2-7	CASSLAGTVGAYEQYF	TGTGCCAGCAGCTTAGCAGGGACAGTGGGAGCGTACGAGCAGTACTTC
TRBD1	TRBV5-1	NA	TRBJ2-5	CASSPGTDYEETQYF	TGCGCCAGCAGCCCTGGGACAGACTATGAAGAGACCCAGTACTTC
TRBD1	TRBV10-3	few	TRBJ2-4	CAISETDRPAKNIQYF	TGTGCCATCAGTGAGACGGACAGGCCAGCCAAAAACATTCAGTACTTC
NA	TRBV28	few	TRBJ1-2	CASSRLGGYTF	TGTGCCAGCAGCCGCTTGGGTGGCTACACCTTC
TRBD2	TRBV28	few	TRBJ2-1	CASTSGGSEQFF	TGTGCCAGCACTAGCGGGGGTAGTGAGCAGTTCTTC
TRBD1	TRBV3-1	NA	TRBJ1-4	CASNDRGGGEEKLFF	TGTGCCAGCAACGATCGAGGAGGGGGCGAGGAAAAACTGTTTTTT
NA	TRBV10-3	NA	TRBJ1-3	CAISDDAGSGNTIYF	TGTGCCATCAGTGACGACGCCGGCTCTGGAAACACCATATATTTT
TRBD1	TRBV6-5	few	TRBJ2-7	CASSYRAGGSYEQYF	TGTGCCAGCAGTTACAGGGCAGGGGGCTCCTACGAGCAGTACTTC
TRBD1	TRBV28	NA	TRBJ2-1	CASSLLPGGSDEQFF	TGTGCCAGCAGCCTACTTCCAGGGGGCAGCGATGAGCAGTTCTTC
NA	TRBV5-1	NA	TRBJ2-7	CASSVSRGSYEQYF	TGCGCCAGCAGCGTGTCTCGGGGATCATACGAGCAGTACTTC
NA	TRBV11-2	NA	TRBJ2-5	CASSLWQGNQETQYF	TGTGCCAGCAGCTTATGGCAGGGAAACCAAGAGACCCAGTACTTC
NA	TRBV5-1	NA	TRBJ2-1	CASSLYDGDNEQFF	TGCGCCAGCAGCTTGTACGACGGGGACAATGAGCAGTTCTTC
NA	TRBV6-6	NA	TRBJ1-1	CASSLVGRAFF	TGTGCCAGCAGTTTGGTGGGTCGGGCTTTCTTT
TRBD1	TRBV7-3	few	TRBJ2-3	CASSGTGGSDTQYF	TGTGCCAGCAGCGGGACAGGGGGCTCAGATACGCAGTATTTT
TRBD2	TRBV4-2	NA	TRBJ2-3	CASSQELAGGLRTQYF	TGTGCCAGCAGCCAGGAACTAGCGGGGGGGCTGCGTACGCAGTATTTT
NA	TRBV15	NA	TRBJ1-2	CATSRDPDYGYTF	TGTGCCACCAGCAGAGACCCAGACTATGGCTACACCTTC